This TCR beta chain was captured by sequencing in a study of cytomegalovirus exposure and HLA in healthy donors. The CDR3 sequence is 11 residues long. Trimming removed 7 bases from V and 10 bases from J; junction bases left unmatched: 6. Germline CDR1 is MNHEY and CDR2 is SVGAGI. 60 Vbeta and 13 Jbeta primers were used in PCR. Repertoires were generated with immunoSEQ multiplex PCR, while TCRdb's copy carries only in-frame clones and drops some. The table includes 150,000 to 200,000 clones, 70% to 85% detected once. The clonotype comes from a woman aged 30 to 39 in good health and CMV-seropositive. The material sequenced was PBMCs. The rearrangement uses TRBV6-5 and TRBJ1-1, with 7 bases that match TRBD1. CDR3 nucleotides: TGTGCCAGCATGGGGGGACAGCTAGCTTTCTTT. This gives the protein CASMGGQLAFF.